This T cell receptor beta chain comes out of a study of cytomegalovirus exposure and HLA in healthy donors. Germline V lookup: CDR1 SGHDT, CDR2 YYEEEE. The CDR3 runs to 15 residues. V was pared by 2 bases and J by 6 bases, with 17 bases between. Repertoires were generated with immunoSEQ multiplex PCR, while TCRdb's copy carries only in-frame clones and drops some. The repertoire holds some 140,000 clones, with just under 85% as singletons. Study outcomes and limitations: Rare TCR sequences dominated, though some public TCRs recurred in many donors.

Concerning this clone: The antigen remains unidentified.

The TCR comes from a woman in her twenties or thirties in good health and CMV-seronegative. V gene TRBV5-6 combines with J gene TRBJ1-2; the D gene is possibly TRBD1 (6 bases). Sample: PBMCs. Here the CDR3 DNA reads TGTGCCAGCAGCTTAGCCCCGAACAGGGCCGATGGCTACACCTTC. It yields the protein CASSLAPNRADGYTF.